The 28 T cell receptor beta chains below were found in one sample sequenced in a study of T cell responses to AZD1222 COVID-19 vaccine. Assay: immunoSEQ multiplex PCR; the TCRdb copy retains only in-frame clones and omits some. The table lists around 100,000 clones, 80% to 90% of them singletons. Sequenced here: peripheral blood, sampled on day 0 of AZD1222 vaccination. The receptors come from an adult in good health.

The rearrangement joins TRBV7-2 to TRBJ1-1; no firm D call. Germline CDR1 is SGHTA and CDR2 is FQGNSA. Trimming shortened V by 3 bases and J by 2 bases, and 7 bases separated the two germline ends. This CDR3 comprises 13 residues. For the CDR3, the DNA is TGTGCCAGCAGCTTGTCCCGTAACACTGAAGCTTTCTTT. It codes for CASSLSRNTEAFF.

This chain joins TRBV5-4 and TRBJ1-1; D is unclear. V was trimmed by 0 bases and J by 8 bases, leaving 8 bases between them. The germline V gene encodes CDR1 SGHNT and CDR2 YYREEE (reference sequence). This CDR3 region has 12 residues. DNA for the CDR3: TGTGCCAGCAGCTTGGCGAGTAGGGAAGCTTTCTTT. Translation: CASSLASREAFF.

V gene TRBV27 combines with J gene TRBJ1-1; 7 bases fit TRBD1. J lost 3 bases, V lost 8 bases, and 6 bases had no gene match. The CDR3 is 13 residues long. CDR1 is MNHEY, CDR2 SMNVEV, per germline (reference sequence). The CDR3 DNA sequence: TGTGCCAGCTCCGACAGGGTGGACACTGAAGCTTTCTTT. It specifies CASSDRVDTEAFF.

The gene calls are TRBV15 and TRBJ1-4; D unclear. Per germline, CDR1 LNHNV and CDR2 YYDKDF (reference sequence). V lost 3 bases and J 5 bases, leaving 7 bases between the germline ends. The CDR3 consists of 13 residues. In nucleotides, the CDR3 is TGTGCCACCAGCAGTACGGTAAATGAAAAACTGTTTTTT. Residues: CATSSTVNEKLFF.

The chain employs TRBV7-9 and TRBJ2-7, with D unclear. Germline V CDR1 and CDR2: SEHNR, FQNEAQ (reference sequence). The CDR3 runs 12 residues. Between the trimmed V and J ends, which lost 1 base and 3 bases, there was a span of 4 bases. For the CDR3, the DNA is TGTGCCAGCAGCTTAGGTGACTACGAGCAGTACTTC. It codes for CASSLGDYEQYF. The entire variable domain, with the rest obtained from reference TRBV7-9 and TRBJ2-7, is as follows: DTGVSQNPRHKITKRGQNVTFRCDPISEHNRLYWYRQTLGQGPEFLTYFQNEAQLEKSRLLSDRFSAERPKGSFSTLEIQRTEQGDSAMYLCASSLGDYEQYFGPGTRLTVT.

This chain connects TRBV6-5 to TRBJ1-2; 7 bases are shared with TRBD1. The CDR3 totals 15 residues. CDR1 is MNHEY and CDR2 is SVGAGI in the germline V gene. V shed 4 bases and J 7 bases; nucleotides not matched to a gene: 12. The CDR3 is CASSFSPTGRAGYTF. Written as DNA, the CDR3 is TGTGCCAGCAGTTTTTCCCCGACAGGGCGCGCTGGCTACACCTTC.

The J gene is TRBJ2-5, the V gene TRBV5-8, with 13 bases aligning to TRBD2. V shed 0 bases and J 5 bases; nucleotides not matched to a gene: 7. The germline CDR1 and CDR2 sequences are SGHTS and YDEGEE. The CDR3 is made up of 17 amino acids. The DNA for the CDR3 is TGTGCCAGCAGCTTGGGGACTAGCGGGAGCAGCCGGGAGACCCAGTACTTC. Amino acids: CASSLGTSGSSRETQYF.

The genes are TRBV4-1 and TRBJ1-4; a possible D gene is TRBD1 (5 bases). The CDR3 totals 15 residues. Trimming stripped 2 bases from V and 10 bases from J, with 17 bases between. Germline V lookup: CDR1 MGHRA, CDR2 YSYEKL. This CDR3 reads CASSQFRDLGRKLFF. As DNA, the CDR3 is TGCGCCAGCAGCCAATTTCGGGACCTAGGGAGAAAACTGTTTTTT.

The rearrangement uses TRBV9 and TRBJ2-2; TRBD1 aligns across 8 bases. With 3 bases clipped from V and 5 bases from J, the junction kept 12 bases outside the gene matches. The germline V gene has CDR1 SGDLS and CDR2 YYNGEE. The CDR3 has 17 residues. The CDR3 spells CASSALRDRSLTGELFF. The CDR3 region has the DNA TGTGCCAGCAGCGCACTGAGGGACAGGAGCCTGACCGGGGAGCTGTTTTTT.

This chain uses TRBV28 with TRBJ1-5, with 10 bases fitting TRBD1. After removal of 5 bases from V and 6 bases from J, the junction contained 7 bases not matched to a gene. CDR1 is MDHEN, CDR2 SYDVKM, per germline. This CDR3 contains 15 residues. The CDR3 sequence is CASSRTGGSSQPQHF. In DNA, the CDR3 is TGTGCCAGCAGTCGGACAGGGGGGAGTAGTCAGCCCCAGCATTTT. The full variable domain, its missing parts supplied by reference TRBV28 and TRBJ1-5, is DVKVTQSSRYLVKRTGEKVFLECVQDMDHENMFWYRQDPGLGLRLIYFSYDVKMKEKGDIPEGYSVSREKKERFSLILESASTNQTSMYLCASSRTGGSSQPQHFGDGTRLSIL.

This clone was seen a few times. The genes are TRBV7-3 and TRBJ2-7; D tentatively fits TRBD1 or TRBD2 (6 bases each). Germline lookup yields CDR1 SGHTA and CDR2 FQGTGA. The V and J ends lost 5 bases and 6 bases respectively, with 14 bases between them. The CDR3 length is 13 residues. In DNA form, the CDR3 reads TGTGCCAGCAGCCCGTTGGAGGGGGGCGAGCAGTACTTC. As protein: CASSPLEGGEQYF.

The V gene is TRBV7-9, the J gene TRBJ2-5; 7 bases fit TRBD1. J was trimmed by 1 base and V by 1 base; bases with no gene match: 6. Germline V gene data show CDR1 as SEHNR and CDR2 as FQNEAQ (reference sequence). The CDR3 has 16 amino acids. DNA of the CDR3: TGTGCCAGCAGCTTAGGAGGGACAGTCTCCCAAGAGACCCAGTACTTC. Translating gives CASSLGGTVSQETQYF.

The chain couples TRBV6-1 to TRBJ1-5, with a weak D call TRBD1 (6 bases). Trimming left V 3 bases short and J 4 bases short, with 10 bases between. The CDR3 extends over 14 amino acids. Germline assignment: CDR1 MNHNS and CDR2 SASEGT. CDR3 sequence reads: CASSEWTANQPQHF. DNA of the CDR3: TGTGCCAGCAGTGAGTGGACAGCAAATCAGCCCCAGCATTTT.

This chain joins TRBV27 and TRBJ2-2, with 8 bases lining up with TRBD2. Trimming removed 8 bases from V and 4 bases from J; junction bases left unmatched: 9. Germline assignment: CDR1 MNHEY and CDR2 SMNVEV (reference sequence). The CDR3 is 15 amino acids. The CDR3 DNA follows: TGTGCCAGCGTAGCGGGGCGGTCGAGCACCGGGGAGCTGTTTTTT. This gives the protein CASVAGRSSTGELFF.

The CDR3 reads CASSQRDRAGNTIYF. CDR3 bases: TGTGCCAGCAGCCAAAGGGACAGGGCTGGAAACACCATATATTTT. This chain uses TRBV3-1 (or the pseudogene TRBV3-2) with TRBJ1-3, with TRBD1 identical over 9 bases. With V trimmed by 2 bases and J by 2 bases, 1 base remained unmatched. The germline gives CDR1 LGHDT, CDR2 YNNKEL (reference sequence). The length of the CDR3 is 15 residues.

V usage is TRBV9 and J usage is TRBJ1-2; 7 bases are a match to TRBD1. V trimming: 3 bases; J trimming: 4 bases; junction bases outside the gene matches: 12. Germline V gene data show CDR1 as SGDLS and CDR2 as YYNGEE. The CDR3 is made up of 16 amino acids. CDR3 in amino acids: CASSGLTGATSYGYTF. CDR3 nucleotide sequence: TGTGCCAGCAGCGGGCTTACAGGGGCGACCTCCTATGGCTACACCTTC.

The rearrangement links TRBV19 to TRBJ1-1; the D is unclear. The CDR3 runs to 17 residues. Trimming cost V 6 bases and J 3 bases, with 23 bases left between them. Germline CDR1 and CDR2: LNHDA and SQIVND (reference sequence). CDR3 protein: CASSPRRASQRDTEAFF. CDR3 nucleotide sequence: TGTGCCAGTAGCCCTCGACGGGCCTCACAGAGGGACACTGAAGCTTTCTTT.

This chain joins TRBV5-6 and TRBJ2-7; 10 bases are shared with TRBD1. In germline, CDR1 is SGHDT, CDR2 YYEEEE. Losses at the gene ends were 0 bases for V and 9 bases for J; bases not matched to a gene: 15. This CDR3 contains 17 residues. DNA of the CDR3: TGTGCCAGCAGCTTGGTTTCCTCTCGGGACAGGGGATCCTTGCAGTACTTC. Encoded protein: CASSLVSSRDRGSLQYF.

The genes are TRBV28 and TRBJ1-5; perhaps TRBD1 as D (5 bases). Trimming took off 1 base at V and 5 bases at J, with 12 bases between the two ends. The CDR3 runs 15 residues. Germline V CDR1 and CDR2: MDHEN, SYDVKM. The CDR3 DNA reads TGTGCCAGCAGTTTATTGGTGGGGGGTTATCAGCCCCAGCATTTT. Translated, it gives CASSLLVGGYQPQHF.

J is TRBJ1-6 and V is TRBV7-2; a possible D gene is TRBD1 (5 bases). Trimming stripped 5 bases from V and 3 bases from J, with 11 bases between. The CDR3 length is 15 residues. The germline V gene has CDR1 SGHTA and CDR2 FQGNSA. The DNA of the CDR3 is TGTGCCAGCAGCCACGGGGGAAACTATAATTCACCCCTCCACTTT. Translation gives CASSHGGNYNSPLHF.

This chain uses TRBV14 with TRBJ2-1; D remains ambiguous. V gave up 0 bases and J gave up 7 bases, with 10 bases separating them. CDR1 is SGHDN and CDR2 is FVKESK in the germline V gene. CDR3 size: 14 residues. The DNA of the CDR3 is TGTGCCAGCAGCCAAGAATTAACTGGGAATGAGCAGTTCTTC. This codes for CASSQELTGNEQFF.

The rearrangement joins TRBV5-1 to TRBJ2-7; 7 nucleotides line up with TRBD2. This CDR3 contains 15 residues. Germline assignment: CDR1 SGHRS and CDR2 YFSETQ. V shed 4 bases and J 6 bases; nucleotides not matched to a gene: 13. The CDR3 DNA sequence: TGCGCCAGCAGCACGGGACTAAGGCCCCCCGGCGAGCAGTACTTC. It yields the protein CASSTGLRPPGEQYF.

The gene calls are TRBV9 and TRBJ2-5; the D gene is possibly TRBD2 (6 bases). Between the trimmed V and J ends, which lost 0 bases and 4 bases, there was a span of 13 bases. In germline, CDR1 is SGDLS, CDR2 YYNGEE. CDR3 length equals 15 residues. CDR3 DNA: TGTGCCAGCAGCGTAGATCCGGGAGTAGTAGAGACCCAGTACTTC. Its protein product is CASSVDPGVVETQYF.

The chain joins TRBV9 to TRBJ1-5; tentatively, D is TRBD1 (5 bases). CDR1 is SGDLS, CDR2 YYNGEE, per germline. The CDR3 consists of 13 residues. Trimming took off 0 bases at V and 11 bases at J, with 12 bases between the two ends. The CDR3 reads CASSVGEVGAQHF. The CDR3 nucleotides read TGTGCCAGCAGCGTAGGGGAGGTAGGGGCCCAGCATTTT.

DNA of the CDR3: TGCAGCGTCAGGGCGGAAAAACTGTTTTTT. It is translated as CSVRAEKLFF. The chain carries TRBV29-1 and TRBJ1-4, with a tentative D call TRBD1 (5 bases). Germline V gene lookup returns CDR1 SQVTM and CDR2 ANQGSEA. This CDR3 comprises 10 residues. The V end was cut by 6 bases, the J end by 8 bases, with 7 bases between. Filled out from reference TRBV29-1 and TRBJ1-4, the complete variable domain reads SAVISQKPSRDICQRGTSLTIQCQVDSQVTMMFWYRQQPGQSLTLIATANQGSEATYESGFVIDKFPISRPNLTFSTLTVSNMSPEDSSIYLCSVRAEKLFFGSGTQLSVL.

The rearrangement uses TRBV7-8 and TRBJ1-2; D is possibly TRBD1 (5 bases). V was shortened by 6 bases and J by 2 bases, with 16 bases between the two germline ends. CDR1 is SGHVS, CDR2 FQNEAQ, per germline. This CDR3 comprises 15 residues. This chain's CDR3 is CASRGTGPWNYGYTF. CDR3 sequence (DNA): TGTGCCAGCAGAGGCACAGGCCCGTGGAACTATGGCTACACCTTC.

V and J are TRBV4-2 and TRBJ2-1; possible D gene TRBD2, 5 bases. The CDR3 length is 15 residues. Trimming left V 0 bases short and J 6 bases short, with 12 bases between. Per the germline V gene, CDR1 is LGHNA and CDR2 is YNFKEQ. The CDR3 loop is CASSQEYGVSNEQFF. The CDR3, as DNA: TGTGCCAGCAGCCAAGAATACGGGGTATCCAATGAGCAGTTCTTC.

This chain uses TRBV6-9 with TRBJ2-7, with 9 bases fitting TRBD1. Looked up from germline, CDR1 is MNHGY and CDR2 is SVAAGI. V trimming: 6 bases; J trimming: 3 bases; junction bases outside the gene matches: 6. The CDR3 spans 14 residues. The CDR3 here is CASSRRTGVYEQYF. Written as DNA, the CDR3 is TGTGCCAGCAGCCGACGGACAGGGGTCTACGAGCAGTACTTC.